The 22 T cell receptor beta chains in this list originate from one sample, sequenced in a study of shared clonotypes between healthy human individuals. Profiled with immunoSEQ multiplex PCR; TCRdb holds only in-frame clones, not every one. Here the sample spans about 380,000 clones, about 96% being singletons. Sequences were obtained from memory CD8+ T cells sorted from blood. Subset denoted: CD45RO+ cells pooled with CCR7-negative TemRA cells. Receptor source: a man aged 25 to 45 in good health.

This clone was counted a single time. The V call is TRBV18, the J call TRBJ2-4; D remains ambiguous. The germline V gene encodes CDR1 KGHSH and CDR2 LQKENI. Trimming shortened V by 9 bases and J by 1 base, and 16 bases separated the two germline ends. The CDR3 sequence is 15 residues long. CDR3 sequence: CASFPGVLAKNIQYF. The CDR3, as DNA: TGTGCCAGTTTCCCCGGTGTTCTGGCCAAAAACATTCAGTACTTC.

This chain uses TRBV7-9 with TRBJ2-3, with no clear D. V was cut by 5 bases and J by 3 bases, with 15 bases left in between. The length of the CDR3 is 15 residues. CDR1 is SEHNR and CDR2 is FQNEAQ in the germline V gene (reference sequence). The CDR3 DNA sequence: TGTGCCAGCAGCCCTCATCGGATCCAAACAGATACGCAGTATTTT. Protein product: CASSPHRIQTDTQYF.

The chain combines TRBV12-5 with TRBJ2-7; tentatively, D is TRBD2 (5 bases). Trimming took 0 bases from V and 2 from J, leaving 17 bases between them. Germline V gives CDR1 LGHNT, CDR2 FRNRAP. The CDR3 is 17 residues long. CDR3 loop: CASGLVLGQSFPYEQYF. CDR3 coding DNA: TGTGCTAGTGGTTTGGTACTAGGGCAGTCTTTTCCCTACGAGCAGTACTTC.

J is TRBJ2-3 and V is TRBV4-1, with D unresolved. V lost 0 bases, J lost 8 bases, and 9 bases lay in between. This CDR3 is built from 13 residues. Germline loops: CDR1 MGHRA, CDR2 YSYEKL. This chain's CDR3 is CASSQDPLGTQYF. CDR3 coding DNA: TGCGCCAGCAGCCAAGATCCCCTGGGTACGCAGTATTTT.

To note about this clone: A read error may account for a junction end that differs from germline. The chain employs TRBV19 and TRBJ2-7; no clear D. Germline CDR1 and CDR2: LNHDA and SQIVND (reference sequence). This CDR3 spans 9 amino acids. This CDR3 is CATSREQYF. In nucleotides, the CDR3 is TGTGCCACTAGTCGGGAGCAGTACTTC.

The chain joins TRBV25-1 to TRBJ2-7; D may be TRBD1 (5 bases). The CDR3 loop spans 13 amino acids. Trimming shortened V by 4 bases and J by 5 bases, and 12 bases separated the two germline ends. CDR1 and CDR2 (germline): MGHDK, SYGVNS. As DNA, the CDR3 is TGTGCCAGCAGTGTGGGGCTCCGTAACGAGCAGTACTTC. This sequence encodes CASSVGLRNEQYF.

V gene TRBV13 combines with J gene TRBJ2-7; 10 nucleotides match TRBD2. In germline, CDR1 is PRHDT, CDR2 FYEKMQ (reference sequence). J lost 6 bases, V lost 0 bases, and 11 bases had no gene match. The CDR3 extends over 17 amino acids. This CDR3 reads CASSLGPHLAGEVEQYF. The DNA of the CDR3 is TGTGCCAGCAGCTTAGGCCCCCACCTAGCGGGAGAAGTCGAGCAGTACTTC.

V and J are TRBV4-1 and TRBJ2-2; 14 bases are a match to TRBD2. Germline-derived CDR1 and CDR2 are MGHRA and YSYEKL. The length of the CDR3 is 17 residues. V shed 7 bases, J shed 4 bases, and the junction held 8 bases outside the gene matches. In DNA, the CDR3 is TGCGCCAGCAAAGTGACTAGCGGGAGGGACCCCACCGGGGAGCTGTTTTTT. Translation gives CASKVTSGRDPTGELFF.

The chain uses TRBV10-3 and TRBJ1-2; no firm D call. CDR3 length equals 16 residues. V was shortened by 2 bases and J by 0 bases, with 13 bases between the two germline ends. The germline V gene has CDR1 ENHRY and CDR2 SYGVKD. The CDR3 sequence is CAISEPQRGSNYGYTF. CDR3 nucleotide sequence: TGTGCCATCAGTGAGCCACAACGCGGATCTAACTATGGCTACACCTTC.

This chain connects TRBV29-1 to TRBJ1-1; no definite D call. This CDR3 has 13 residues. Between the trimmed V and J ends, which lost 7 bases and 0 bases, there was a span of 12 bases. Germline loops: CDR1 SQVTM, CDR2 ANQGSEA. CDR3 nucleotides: TGCAGCGGATACCTTTATATGAACACTGAAGCTTTCTTT. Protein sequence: CSGYLYMNTEAFF.

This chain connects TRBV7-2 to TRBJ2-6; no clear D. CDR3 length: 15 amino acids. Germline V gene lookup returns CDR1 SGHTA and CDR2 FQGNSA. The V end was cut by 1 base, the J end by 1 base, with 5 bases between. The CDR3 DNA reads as TGTGCCAGCAGCTTAGTGGGGTCTGGGGCCAACGTCCTGACTTTC. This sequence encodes CASSLVGSGANVLTF.

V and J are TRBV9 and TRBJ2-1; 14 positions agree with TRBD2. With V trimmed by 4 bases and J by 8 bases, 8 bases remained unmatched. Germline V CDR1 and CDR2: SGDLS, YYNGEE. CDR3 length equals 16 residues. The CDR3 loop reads CASSKTGTSGSHEQFF. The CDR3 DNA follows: TGTGCCAGCAGCAAAACCGGGACTAGCGGGAGTCATGAGCAGTTCTTC.

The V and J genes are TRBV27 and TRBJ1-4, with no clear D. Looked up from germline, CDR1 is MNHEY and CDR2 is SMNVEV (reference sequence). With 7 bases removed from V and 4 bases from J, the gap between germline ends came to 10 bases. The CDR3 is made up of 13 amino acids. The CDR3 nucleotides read TGTGCCAGCAAGGACGGCGGTAATGAAAAACTGTTTTTT. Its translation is CASKDGGNEKLFF. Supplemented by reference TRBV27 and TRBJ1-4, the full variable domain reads EAQVTQNPRYLITVTGKKLTVTCSQNMNHEYMSWYRQDPGLGLRQIYYSMNVEVTDKGDVPEGYKVSRKEKRNFPLILESPSPNQTSLYFCASKDGGNEKLFFGSGTQLSVL.

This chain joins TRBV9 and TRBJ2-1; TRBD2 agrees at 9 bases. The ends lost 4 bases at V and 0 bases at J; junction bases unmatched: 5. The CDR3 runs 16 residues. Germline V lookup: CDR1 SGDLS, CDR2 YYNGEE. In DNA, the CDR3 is TGTGCCAGCAGCCTCGGACTAGCGAACTCCTACAATGAGCAGTTCTTC. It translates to CASSLGLANSYNEQFF. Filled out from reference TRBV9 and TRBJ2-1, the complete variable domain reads DSGVTQTPKHLITATGQRVTLRCSPRSGDLSVYWYQQSLDQGLQFLIQYYNGEERAKGNILERFSAQQFPDLHSELNLSSLELGDSALYFCASSLGLANSYNEQFFGPGTRLTVL.

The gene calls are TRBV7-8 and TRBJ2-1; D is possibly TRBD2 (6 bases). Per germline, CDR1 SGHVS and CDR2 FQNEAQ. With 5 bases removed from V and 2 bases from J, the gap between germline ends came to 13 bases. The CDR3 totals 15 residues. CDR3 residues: CASSGRLGAYNEQFF. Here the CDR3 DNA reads TGTGCCAGCAGCGGTAGACTAGGGGCCTACAATGAGCAGTTCTTC.

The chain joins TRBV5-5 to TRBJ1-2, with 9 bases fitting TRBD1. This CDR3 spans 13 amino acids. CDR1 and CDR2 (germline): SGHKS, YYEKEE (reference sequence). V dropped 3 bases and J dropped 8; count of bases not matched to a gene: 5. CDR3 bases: TGTGCCAGCAGCTCGGGACAGGGTAAGGGCTACACCTTC. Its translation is CASSSGQGKGYTF.

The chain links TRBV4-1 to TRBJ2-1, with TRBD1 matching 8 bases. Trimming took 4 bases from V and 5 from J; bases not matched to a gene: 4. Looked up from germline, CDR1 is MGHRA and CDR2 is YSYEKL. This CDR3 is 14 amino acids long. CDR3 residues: CASSPQTGDNEQFF. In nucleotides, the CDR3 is TGCGCCAGCAGCCCCCAGACAGGGGACAATGAGCAGTTCTTC.

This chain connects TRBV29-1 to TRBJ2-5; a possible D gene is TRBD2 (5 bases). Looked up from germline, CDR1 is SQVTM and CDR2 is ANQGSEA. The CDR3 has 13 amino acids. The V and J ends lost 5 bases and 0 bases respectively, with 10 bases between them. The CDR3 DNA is TGCAGCGTTACTAGGACGTACCAAGAGACCCAGTACTTC. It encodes CSVTRTYQETQYF.

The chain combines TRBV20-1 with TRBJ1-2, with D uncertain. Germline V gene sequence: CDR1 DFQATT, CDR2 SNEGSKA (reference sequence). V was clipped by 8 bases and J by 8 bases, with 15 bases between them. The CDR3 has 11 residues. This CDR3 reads CSTEIGVGYTF. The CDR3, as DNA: TGCAGTACTGAGATCGGGGTCGGCTACACCTTC.

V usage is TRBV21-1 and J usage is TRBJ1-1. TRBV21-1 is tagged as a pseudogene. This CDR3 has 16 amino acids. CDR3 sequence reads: CASSTINRDRDLEAFF. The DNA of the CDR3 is TGTGCCAGCAGCACGATCAATCGGGACCGCGACCTTGAGGCTTTCTTT.

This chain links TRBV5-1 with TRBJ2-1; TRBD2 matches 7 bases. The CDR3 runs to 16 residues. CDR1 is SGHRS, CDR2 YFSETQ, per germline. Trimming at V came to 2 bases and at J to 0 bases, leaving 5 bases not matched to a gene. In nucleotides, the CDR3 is TGCGCCAGCAGCTTTTCTAGCGGCCGCTCCTACAATGAGCAGTTCTTC. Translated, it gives CASSFSSGRSYNEQFF.

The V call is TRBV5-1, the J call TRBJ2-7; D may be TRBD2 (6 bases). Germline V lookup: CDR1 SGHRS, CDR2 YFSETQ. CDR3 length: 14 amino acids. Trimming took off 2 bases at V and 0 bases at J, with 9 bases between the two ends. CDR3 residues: CASSFPLASYEQYF. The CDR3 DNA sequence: TGCGCCAGCAGCTTTCCACTAGCCTCCTACGAGCAGTACTTC.